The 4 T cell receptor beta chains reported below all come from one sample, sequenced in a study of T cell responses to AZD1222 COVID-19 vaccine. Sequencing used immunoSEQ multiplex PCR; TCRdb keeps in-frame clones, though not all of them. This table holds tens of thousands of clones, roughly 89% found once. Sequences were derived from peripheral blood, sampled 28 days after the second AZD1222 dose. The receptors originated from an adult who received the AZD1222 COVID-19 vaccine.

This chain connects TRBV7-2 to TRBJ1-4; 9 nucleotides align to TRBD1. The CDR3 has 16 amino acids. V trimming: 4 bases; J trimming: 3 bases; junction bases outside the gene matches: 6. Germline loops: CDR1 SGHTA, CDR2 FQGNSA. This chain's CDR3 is CASSWTGERSNEKLFF. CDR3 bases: TGTGCCAGCAGCTGGACAGGGGAGAGGTCTAATGAAAAACTGTTTTTT.

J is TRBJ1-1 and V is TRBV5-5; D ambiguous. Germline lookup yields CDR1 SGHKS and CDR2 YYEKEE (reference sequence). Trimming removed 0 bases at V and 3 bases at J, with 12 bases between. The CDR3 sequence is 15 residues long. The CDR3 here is CASSLVVGVHTEAFF. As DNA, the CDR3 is TGTGCCAGCAGCTTGGTGGTCGGGGTCCACACTGAAGCTTTCTTT.

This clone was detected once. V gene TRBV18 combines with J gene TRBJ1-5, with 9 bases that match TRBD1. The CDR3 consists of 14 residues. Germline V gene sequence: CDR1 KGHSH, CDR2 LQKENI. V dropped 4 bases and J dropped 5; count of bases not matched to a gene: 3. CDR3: CASSLQGADQPQHF. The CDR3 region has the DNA TGTGCCAGCTCACTACAGGGGGCTGATCAGCCCCAGCATTTT.

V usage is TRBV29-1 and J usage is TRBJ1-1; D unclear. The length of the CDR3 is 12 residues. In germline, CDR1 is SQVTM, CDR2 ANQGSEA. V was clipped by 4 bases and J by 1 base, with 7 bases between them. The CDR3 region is CSVVKTNTEAFF. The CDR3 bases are TGCAGCGTTGTGAAGACGAACACTGAAGCTTTCTTT.